This T cell receptor beta chain was profiled in a study of T cells in Graves' hyperthyroidism and ophthalmopathy. V lost 3 bases and J lost 7; bases outside the gene matches: 12. CDR1 and CDR2 (germline): SGHRS, YFSETQ. The CDR3 has 16 amino acids. Newly diagnosed hyperthyroidism patients aged 18 to 65 years had disease lasting under 2 months. Researchers amplified the TCR beta CDR3 regions from RNA transcripts. A set of HTBI primers served as the primers for a first-round RT-PCR of the TCR CDR3. TCRdb reprocessed the multiplex PCR reads with MiXCR, giving one entry per CDR3 protein. The sample lists about 400,000 distinct CDR3 sequences, under 15% occurring once.

The sample taken for sequencing was blood. The clonotype was recovered from a woman aged 25 to 45 with Graves' hyperthyroidism. The rearrangement joins TRBV5-1 to TRBJ2-1; TRBD2 matches at 8 bases. The CDR3, as DNA: TGCGCCAGCAGCTCCGACTCGGGGGGGGCGCAGAATGAGCAGTTCTTC. It encodes CASSSDSGGAQNEQFF.